This section outlines one T cell receptor (beta chain) sequence together with its context. The antigen remains unidentified. The record originates from a study of Ad26.COV2.S vaccination and SARS-CoV-2 variants. Study details: Ad26.COV2.S given intramuscularly, once or twice 56 days apart.

Sequencing used immunoSEQ multiplex PCR; TCRdb keeps in-frame clones, though not all of them. Of under 500,000 clones listed, about 90% are singletons. Treatment specified: roughly 18 received Ad26.COV2.S at low or high dose, single or two shots; 5 received placebo; per-sample allocation not given. It was on day 63 after the first vaccine or placebo injection that samples were taken. An adult aged 18-55 years in Boston served as the donor. Findings and caveats of the study: The breadth of spike-specific CD8+ and CD4+ T cell responses after vaccination was reportedly substantial.

The CDR3 has 14 residues. Germline loops: CDR1 KGHSH, CDR2 LQKENI. The V segment lost 3 bases and the J segment 5 bases; nucleotides outside the gene matches: 5. The source is a person between 18 and 65 years old who received the Ad26.COV2.S COVID-19 vaccine or a placebo. The sequencing used peripheral blood, collected in a trial of Ad26.COV2.S vaccine versus placebo. The rearrangement links TRBV18 to TRBJ2-7, with 9 bases identical to TRBD1. CDR3 residues: CASSPNRGLDEQYF. In DNA form, the CDR3 reads TGTGCCAGCTCACCTAACAGGGGGCTCGACGAGCAGTACTTC.